This entry concerns a single T cell receptor (beta chain). Its matching antigen is unknown. CDR1 ENHRY and CDR2 SYGVKD come from the germline V gene. The V gene lost 6 bases and the J gene lost 7 bases, with 18 bases spanning the gap. The CDR3 sequence is 14 residues long. This entry is derived from a study of T cell repertoires in cytomegalovirus infection. Whole-study context: Public TCR beta signatures indicated both CMV infection and matching HLA type.

Study-wide results and limits: Cumulative public TCR beta family frequency identified carriers of CMV plus the relevant HLA.

TCRdb called the reads again in MiXCR, with one record for every CDR3 protein. In the table there are more than 650,000 distinct CDR3 sequences, less than 40% of which are singletons. The sequencing sample was made of PBMCs. This TCR derives from a human donor in good health (CMV status not recorded). Some clones in this sample may be carry-over from other donors' samples. The rearrangement joins TRBV10-3 to TRBJ1-2, with D tentatively TRBD1 (6 bases). The chain's CDR3 is CAIRGGRGVGGYTF. The CDR3, as DNA: TGTGCCATCAGGGGGGGCAGGGGAGTTGGTGGCTACACCTTC.